Listed here is a single TCR beta chain. This entry belongs to a study of T cells after posttransplantation cyclophosphamide. J gave up 7 bases and V 3 bases, and 8 bases lay outside the gene matches. The CDR3 runs 15 residues. Per germline, CDR1 LNHDA and CDR2 SQIVND (reference sequence). The repertoire was sequenced with immunoSEQ multiplex PCR; TCRdb's copy has only in-frame clones and lacks some. This repertoire shows tens of thousands of clones, 92% found once; its top ten account for 3% to 3.5%. Peripheral blood was collected from the related graft donor on the marrow donation day. The rearrangement links TRBV19 to TRBJ2-1; 8 bases line up with TRBD1. The specimen was PBMCs. The origin of this receptor is a woman between 45 and 65 years old in good health and a related stem cell transplant donor. CDR3 bases: TGTGCCAGTAGTATGACGGGGACAGGTAGTAATGAGCAGTTCTTC. Protein product: CASSMTGTGSNEQFF.